This T cell receptor (beta chain) was recovered during a study of CD8 T cells in Susac syndrome (dated 2019 in TCRdb). Regarding the research as a whole: Whether CD8+ T cell activation and differentiation in Susac syndrome was antigen driven was tested using repertoire sequencing. The research as a whole found: The number of individuals in the TCR sequencing and HLA analysis was acknowledged as relatively small.

Notes on this clonotype: The antigen it binds to is not known. The record has no base qualities; no much larger clone is one base away.

RNA was extracted with the RNeasy kit and about 0.5 to 1 ug was reverse transcribed using random hexamers. The immunoSEQ multiplex PCR assay, covering 54 Vbeta and 13 Jbeta segments, was used to amplify TCR beta CDR3 regions. PCR amplification bias was corrected by using a synthetic template baseline for primer optimization and computational correction. In the original analysis: Reads were annotated to V, D and J genes according to IMGT and were analyzed with immunoSEQ Analyzer, with only productive sequences retained. To calculate clonality, Shannon entropy was normalized by log2 of the number of productive unique sequences and then subtracted from one. For each patient and control, public and private clones were evaluated within the 100 most prevalent clones. Clones were defined as Susac-specific if absent from the healthy and MS cohorts, from around 1,100 published viral clones and from other ImmuneACCESS disease sequences. The public reads were quality trimmed at Q25 with fastp and then assembled into clones with MiXCR by TCRdb, keeping productive beta chains. Merged by CDR3 protein, the rows form single entries marked with the most common genes and DNA. The V and J calls here are based on TCRdb, not the publication. This sample gives approximately 200,000 distinct CDR3 sequences in total; over 90% of them show up just once. 0.082% of the sample is taken by the ten largest.

From the cysteine through the phenylalanine, the CDR3 covers 11 amino acids. The DNA shown is the 33-base CDR3, in frame from base 1. V sheds 1 base and J sheds 8 bases, leaving 3 bases between their ends. Peripheral blood CD8+ and CD4+ T cells from healthy donors, Susac syndrome patients and multiple sclerosis patients were profiled using high-throughput TCR beta sequencing. Multiple sclerosis controls were treatment-naive patients with stable or active relapsing-remitting disease fulfilling revised McDonald criteria. Bulk CD8+ and CD4+ T cells were purified by magnetic negative isolation, whereas CD8+ TEMRA cells were enriched by FACS. Blood was collected in EDTA tubes and processed within 24 hours, with PBMCs isolated through density gradient centrifugation. PBMCs intended for TCR sequencing were frozen in liquid nitrogen and were later thawed in a 37 degrees C water bath. Purity of sorted or isolated CD4+, CD8+ and CD8+ TEMRA cells was at least 90%.

The receptor's source is a human donor with multiple sclerosis. Recombination linked TRBV12-3 or TRBV12-4 to TRBJ1-3, with the identity of the D gene unclear. Sequencing was done on a sample of CD4+ T cells from PBMCs. For the CDR3, the sequence is CASSLVYTIYF. The DNA sequence reads TGTGCCAGCAGTTTAGTCTACACCATATATTTT.